One sample yielded the 8 T cell receptor beta chains listed below, sequenced in a study of naive and memory T cell subsets. An oligonucleotide containing a UMI was ligated to the 3' end of TCR cDNA. The SP2 primer and nested alpha and beta constant region primers amplified ligated cDNA in four rounds. MiXCR, applied by TCRdb to the 5' RACE reads, yields one record per CDR3 protein. Of about 32,000 distinct CDR3 sequences listed, 15% to 20% are singletons. These receptor sequences come from a female donor in good health.

This clonotype was counted at least ten times. The rearrangement uses TRBV15 and TRBJ1-2; 7 positions match TRBD1. V trimming: 2 bases; J trimming: 4 bases; junction bases outside the gene matches: 22. The germline V gene encodes CDR1 LNHNV and CDR2 YYDKDF (reference sequence). CDR3 length equals 20 residues. The CDR3 region is CATSRSSFRDRINYRYGYTF. As DNA, the CDR3 is TGTGCCACCAGCAGATCAAGCTTCCGGGACAGAATAAATTACCGCTATGGCTACACCTTC.

This clonotype was seen a handful of times. J is TRBJ2-3 and V is TRBV6-1; D ambiguous. Germline assignment: CDR1 MNHNS and CDR2 SASEGT. V was pared by 3 bases and J by 8 bases, with 0 bases between. The CDR3 runs 9 residues. The CDR3 DNA reads TGTGCCAGCAGTGATACGCAGTATTTT. This encodes CASSDTQYF.

This chain connects TRBV5-1 to TRBJ1-1, with D hard to call. V lost 4 bases to trimming and J lost 2 bases, with 12 bases between them. The CDR3 is 14 amino acids. Germline values: CDR1 SGHRS, CDR2 YFSETQ. The CDR3 sequence: CASSLMDGNTEAFF. The DNA of the CDR3 is TGCGCCAGCAGCCTAATGGACGGCAACACTGAAGCTTTCTTT. Drawing the rest from reference TRBV5-1 and TRBJ1-1, the complete variable domain is KAGVTQTPRYLIKTRGQQVTLSCSPISGHRSVSWYQQTPGQGLQFLFEYFSETQRNKGNFPGRFSGRQFSNSRSEMNVSTLELGDSALYLCASSLMDGNTEAFFGQGTRLTVV.

This clonotype was seen a handful of times. The J gene is TRBJ1-1, the V gene TRBV6-5; D not certain. Germline CDR1 reads MNHEY; CDR2 reads SVGAGI. V was trimmed by 4 bases and J by 1 base, leaving 4 bases between them. The CDR3 runs 12 residues. In DNA form, the CDR3 reads TGTGCCAGCAGTTCCCCGAACACTGAAGCTTTCTTT. Translated: CASSSPNTEAFF.

This clonotype was seen ten or more times. The chain has TRBV29-1 and TRBJ2-3, with 8 positions matching TRBD2. This CDR3 spans 15 amino acids. V lost 4 bases to trimming and J lost 2 bases; unmatched junction nucleotides: 8. CDR1 and CDR2 from the germline V gene are SQVTM and ANQGSEA. The CDR3, as DNA: TGCAGCGTTGTGGGGGGACTAGATTACACAGATACGCAGTATTTT. It encodes CSVVGGLDYTDTQYF.

This clonotype was recorded only once. This chain uses TRBV28 with TRBJ2-3; tentative D call: TRBD1 (5 bases). V was trimmed by 7 bases and J by 2 bases, leaving 13 bases between them. The CDR3 is made up of 14 amino acids. CDR1 MDHEN and CDR2 SYDVKM come from the germline V gene. The CDR3 is CASIQADDTDTQYF. The CDR3, as DNA: TGTGCCAGCATACAGGCAGACGACACAGATACGCAGTATTTT. Complete variable domain (other parts from reference TRBV28 and TRBJ2-3): DVKVTQSSRYLVKRTGEKVFLECVQDMDHENMFWYRQDPGLGLRLIYFSYDVKMKEKGDIPEGYSVSREKKERFSLILESASTNQTSMYLCASIQADDTDTQYFGPGTRLTVL.

This clonotype was detected ten times or more. The chain joins TRBV4-1 to TRBJ2-7; TRBD2 matches at 9 bases. There are 23 residues in the CDR3. From germline, CDR1 is MGHRA and CDR2 YSYEKL. Unmatched junction bases numbered 24, after V lost 0 bases and J lost 0 bases. CDR3 DNA: TGCGCCAGCAGCCAAGAGTCCTCCTGGGGTCTCGGTCTGTCTAGCGGGGTCTCCTACGAGCAGTACTTC. Amino acids: CASSQESSWGLGLSSGVSYEQYF.

The table lists this clonotype with many counts. The genes are TRBV5-1 and TRBJ1-5; D is perhaps TRBD1 (6 bases). Trimming shortened V by 1 base and J by 3 bases, and 8 bases separated the two germline ends. The germline V gene has CDR1 SGHRS and CDR2 YFSETQ. The CDR3 length is 14 residues. The chain's CDR3 is CASSLTGNNQPQHF. The CDR3 coding sequence is TGCGCCAGCAGCTTGACAGGGAACAATCAGCCCCAGCATTTT.